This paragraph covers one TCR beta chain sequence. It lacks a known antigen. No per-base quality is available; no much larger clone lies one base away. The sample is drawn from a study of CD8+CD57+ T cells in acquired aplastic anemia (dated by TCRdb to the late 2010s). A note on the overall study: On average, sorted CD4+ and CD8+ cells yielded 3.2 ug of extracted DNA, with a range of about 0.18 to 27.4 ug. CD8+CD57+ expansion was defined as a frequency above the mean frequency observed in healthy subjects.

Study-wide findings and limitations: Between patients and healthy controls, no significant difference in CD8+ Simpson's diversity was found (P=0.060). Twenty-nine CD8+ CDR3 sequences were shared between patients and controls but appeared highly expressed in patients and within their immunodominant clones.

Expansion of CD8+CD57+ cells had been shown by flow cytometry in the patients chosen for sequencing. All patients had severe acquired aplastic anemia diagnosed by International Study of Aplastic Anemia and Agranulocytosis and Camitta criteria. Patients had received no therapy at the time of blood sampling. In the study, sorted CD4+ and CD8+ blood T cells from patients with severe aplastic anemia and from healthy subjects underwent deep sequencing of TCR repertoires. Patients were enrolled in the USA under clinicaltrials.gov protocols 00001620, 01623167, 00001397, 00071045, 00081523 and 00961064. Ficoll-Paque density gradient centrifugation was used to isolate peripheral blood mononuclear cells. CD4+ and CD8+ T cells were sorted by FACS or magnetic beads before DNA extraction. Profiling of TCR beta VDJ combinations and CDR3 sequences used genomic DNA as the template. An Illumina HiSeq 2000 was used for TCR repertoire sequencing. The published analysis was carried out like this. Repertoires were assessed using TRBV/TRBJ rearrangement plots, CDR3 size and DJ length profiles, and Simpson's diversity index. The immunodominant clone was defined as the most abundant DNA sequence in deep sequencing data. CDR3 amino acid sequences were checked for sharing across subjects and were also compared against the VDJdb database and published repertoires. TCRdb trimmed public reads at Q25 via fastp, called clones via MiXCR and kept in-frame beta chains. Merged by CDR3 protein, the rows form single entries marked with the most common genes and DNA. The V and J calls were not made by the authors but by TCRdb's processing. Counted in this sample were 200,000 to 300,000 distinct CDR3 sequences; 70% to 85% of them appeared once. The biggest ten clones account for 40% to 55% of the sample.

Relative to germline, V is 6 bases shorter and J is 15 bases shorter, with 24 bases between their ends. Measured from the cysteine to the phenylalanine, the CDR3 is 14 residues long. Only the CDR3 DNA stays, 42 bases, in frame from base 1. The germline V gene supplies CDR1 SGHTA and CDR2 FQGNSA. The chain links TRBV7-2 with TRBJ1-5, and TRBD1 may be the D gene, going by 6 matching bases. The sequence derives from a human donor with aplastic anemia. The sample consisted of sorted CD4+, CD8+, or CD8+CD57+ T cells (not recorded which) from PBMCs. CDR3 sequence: CASSLTGGDQYGHF. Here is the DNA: TGTGCCAGCAGTTTGACAGGTGGCGATCAGTATGGGCATTTT. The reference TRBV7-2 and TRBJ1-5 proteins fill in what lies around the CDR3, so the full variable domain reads GAGVSQSPSNKVTEKGKDVELRCDPISGHTALYWYRQSLGQGLEFLIYFQGNSAPDKSGLPSDRFSAERTGGSVSTLTIQRTQQEDSAVYLCASSLTGGDQYGHFGDGTRLSIL.